This is a list of T cell receptor beta chains from one sample in a study of shared clonotypes between healthy human individuals. Profiling relied on immunoSEQ multiplex PCR, and the TCRdb table lists in-frame clones only, not all of them. Of hundreds of thousands of clones in the sample, approximately 80% were seen once. Sequenced sample: PBMCs. The receptors were sampled from a woman between 35 and 50 years old in good health. Some clones in this sample may be carry-over from other donors' samples. Each CDR3 is given with its conserved first and last residue. D genes are given only for firm matches. For some rows the clone size is stated as once, few or many, or as a class when expanded; others skip it.

size,D,V,J,DNA,CDR3
.,.,TRBV9,TRBJ2-1,TGTGCCAGCAGCGTAGAAGTCGGGGACTCTTATGAGCAGTTCTTC,CASSVEVGDSYEQFF
.,TRBD2,TRBV7-6,TRBJ2-2,TGTGCCAGCCGGGACTACCGACCCGGGGAGCTGTTTTTT,CASRDYRPGELFF
.,TRBD2,TRBV29-1,TRBJ2-4,TGCAGCGGTGCGGGAGGGGAAAACATTCAGTACTTC,CSGAGGENIQYF
few,.,TRBV7-8,TRBJ2-1,TGTGCCAGCAGCTTGGGGCAGAAATACAATGAGCAGTTCTTC,CASSLGQKYNEQFF
.,TRBD1,TRBV5-1,TRBJ2-2,TGCGCCAGCAGCTCCTTGGGGACAGGGGGCACCGGGGAGCTGTTTTTT,CASSSLGTGGTGELFF
once,.,TRBV28,TRBJ2-1,TGTGCCAGCAGCCTAGAGAGGGGGAGAAATGAGCAGTTCTTC,CASSLERGRNEQFF
.,.,TRBV9,TRBJ2-5,TGTGCCAGCAGCGTAGGGGCAGGGGGGTACGAGACCCAGTACTTC,CASSVGAGGYETQYF
.,TRBD2,TRBV7-9,TRBJ2-5,TGTGCCAGCAGCTTAGTTGCGGGAGGAGGGACCCAGTACTTC,CASSLVAGGGTQYF
.,TRBD1,TRBV28,TRBJ1-1,TGTGCCAGCAGGGAAGGGGCAGGGGGCTTAGGGGCTTTCTTT,CASREGAGGLGAFF
.,TRBD2,TRBV5-5,TRBJ2-7,TGTGCCAGCAGCAAGACTGGACTAGCGGGAGTCTACGAGCAGTACTTC,CASSKTGLAGVYEQYF
.,TRBD1,TRBV18,TRBJ2-7,TGTGCCAGCTCACCGGGACAGCATAGGGACGAGCAGTACTTC,CASSPGQHRDEQYF
.,.,TRBV2,TRBJ2-7,TGTGTCGTCTGGGACGCAAACTACGAGCAGTACTTC,CVVWDANYEQYF
.,TRBD1,TRBV2,TRBJ2-7,TGTGCCAGCAGTGAGGGCAGGGGGCCCACCTACGAGCAGTACTTC,CASSEGRGPTYEQYF
.,.,TRBV25-1,TRBJ2-2,TGTGCCAGCAGCTCGACGAAGACCGGGGAGCTGTTTTTT,CASSSTKTGELFF
.,.,TRBV19,TRBJ1-1,TGTGCCAGTAGTCCCCGGATCAGCATGAACACTGAAGCTTTCTTT,CASSPRISMNTEAFF
.,.,TRBV18,TRBJ2-7,TGTGCCAGCTCACCCAACTTACAGACGGGGAAGCAGTACTTC,CASSPNLQTGKQYF
.,TRBD1,TRBV6-1,TRBJ1-1,TGTGCCAGCAGTGAAGGGGACAGGGTCACTGAAGCTTTCTTT,CASSEGDRVTEAFF
.,.,TRBV28,TRBJ1-5,TGTGCCAGCGTGCAGGGAAATCAGCCCCAGCATTTT,CASVQGNQPQHF
once,TRBD1,TRBV27,TRBJ2-3,TGTGCCAGCAGTCTCGGGACAGGCGATACGCAGTATTTT,CASSLGTGDTQYF
.,.,TRBV9,TRBJ1-1,TGTGCCAGCAGCGTAGACCGGTGGACTGAAGCTTTCTTT,CASSVDRWTEAFF
many,TRBD1,TRBV30,TRBJ1-2,TGTGCCTGGAGGCACAGGGGCGGCAACTATGGCTACACCTTC,CAWRHRGGNYGYTF
once,.,TRBV2,TRBJ1-1,TGTGCCTCCTCACGGGGGCTCAACATGATGGGAGCTTTCTTT,CASSRGLNMMGAFF
few,TRBD1,TRBV7-2,TRBJ1-1,TGTGCCAGCAGCTACCTCCGGGACAGGGGGGACGAAGCTTTCTTT,CASSYLRDRGDEAFF
many,.,TRBV6-5,TRBJ2-1,TGTGCCAGCAGTTACGCCCGGGGGAGTTCCTACAATGAGCAGTTCTTC,CASSYARGSSYNEQFF
.,TRBD2,TRBV29-1,TRBJ2-1,TGCAGCGTTGAGGGAAGACTAGCCCGTAATGAGCAGTTCTTC,CSVEGRLARNEQFF
.,TRBD1,TRBV11-1,TRBJ2-7,TGTGCCAGCAGGCGGACAGGGCTCTACGAGCAGTACTTC,CASRRTGLYEQYF
.,.,TRBV30,TRBJ1-5,TGTGCCTGGAGTGTACGCGGGACATCCAATAATCAGCCCCAGCATTTT,CAWSVRGTSNNQPQHF
.,.,TRBV2,TRBJ1-1,TGTGCCAGCAGTGTGGGCCGTGAAGCTTTCTTT,CASSVGREAFF
.,.,TRBV13,TRBJ1-2,TGTGCCAGCACAAGTATGGGAAGGGGGAGGAACTATGGCTACACCTTC,CASTSMGRGRNYGYTF
.,.,TRBV18,TRBJ2-6,TGTGCCAGCTCGCCCGACAGGTTCCATTCTGGGGCCAACGTCCTGACTTTC,CASSPDRFHSGANVLTF
.,.,TRBV5-6,TRBJ2-3,TGTGCCAGCAGCTTGGAGGGGGGTGGAGATACGCAGTATTTT,CASSLEGGGDTQYF
.,.,TRBV27,TRBJ1-2,TGTGCCAGCAGTCCTGGGGGAGTCAGAAGGCTCTATGGCTACACCTTC,CASSPGGVRRLYGYTF
.,TRBD2,TRBV25-1,TRBJ2-7,TGTGCCAGCAGTGATCCTACTAGCGGAAATCCCTACGAGCAGTACTTC,CASSDPTSGNPYEQYF
.,.,TRBV18,TRBJ2-1,TGTGCCAGCTCACCACCGTTCGGGAGCAATGAGCAGTTCTTC,CASSPPFGSNEQFF
few,.,TRBV7-2,TRBJ1-2,TGTGCCAGCAGCTTAGAAACAGTCTATGGCTACACCTTC,CASSLETVYGYTF
.,.,TRBV7-8,TRBJ2-7,TGTGCCAGCAGCTTGGCGGGGATGTCCTACGAGCAGTACTTC,CASSLAGMSYEQYF
.,.,TRBV18,TRBJ2-1,TGTGCCAGCTCACCACGCGGCCGGGGTTCCGGGAATGAGCAGTTCTTC,CASSPRGRGSGNEQFF
.,.,TRBV5-4,TRBJ2-1,TGTGCCAGCAGCTTGGCCCGGAGGAGTGAGCAGTTCTTC,CASSLARRSEQFF
.,TRBD1,TRBV15,TRBJ2-7,TGTGCCACCAGCAGAGAGGGACAGGGATTCTACGAGCAGTACTTC,CATSREGQGFYEQYF
.,.,TRBV30,TRBJ1-1,TGTGCCTGGAGTGTACGGGGCAGGTTGAACACTGAAGCTTTCTTT,CAWSVRGRLNTEAFF
.,.,TRBV5-1,TRBJ2-1,TGCGCCAGCACCCGCCGGGGTGATTCCTACAATGAGCAGTTCTTC,CASTRRGDSYNEQFF